This TCR beta chain was documented in a study of blood T cell repertoires in COVID-19. As processed by the authors: From reference gene primer amplification, estimates of nucleated cell counts were derived. Method: immunoSEQ multiplex PCR; TCRdb's copy keeps in-frame clones and lacks some. V and J calls and clone size are those listed in that table; D and trimming were worked out from the DNA. The data contain about 390,000 clones, approximately 90% of them singletons. Recovered Cohort 3 donors showed two negative PCRs, clearance, or symptom resolution. Trimming cost V 2 bases and J 4 bases, with 13 bases left between them. The germline V gene encodes CDR1 SGHKS and CDR2 YYEKEE (reference sequence). The CDR3 covers 16 residues.

The sequenced material came from PBMCs or T cells enriched from blood (not recorded which). V and J are TRBV5-5 and TRBJ2-6; perhaps TRBD1 as D (6 bases). The receptor comes from a woman between 50 and 59 years old who had recovered from COVID-19. The CDR3 bases are TGTGCCAGCAGCTTAATGGGGGCGCGAGGGGCCAACGTCCTGACTTTC. Its translation: CASSLMGARGANVLTF.